The next 21 T cell receptor beta chains were all read from a single sample in a study of metastatic and nonmetastatic thyroid tumors. Through MiXCR, TCRdb re-clonotyped the PCR reads. The repertoire holds tens of thousands of clones, with around an eighth as singletons. All patients were untreated before thyroid surgery. The sequencing input was tumor tissue. The receptors here all came from a female donor with papillary thyroid cancer or a benign thyroid nodule (not recorded which). Some clones in this sample may be carry-over from other donors' samples.

Ten or more counts support this clone. This rearrangement joins TRBV20-1 to TRBJ1-5; 7 bases fit TRBD1. The CDR3 runs 16 residues. Germline V gene sequence: CDR1 DFQATT, CDR2 SNEGSKA (reference sequence). Trimming took 5 bases from V and 3 from J; bases not matched to a gene: 13. CDR3 in DNA: TGCAGTGCTCTAGCTCCGCGGACAGGCCTCAATCAGCCCCAGCATTTT. Amino acid sequence: CSALAPRTGLNQPQHF.

A remark on this clone: This clone may be a read error of a much larger clone one base away. V and J are TRBV15 and TRBJ2-1, with D possibly TRBD1 on 6 matching bases. The CDR3 length is 11 residues. V dropped 8 bases and J dropped 10 bases, with 12 bases sitting between them. Germline CDR1 LNHNV, CDR2 YYDKDF (reference sequence). The DNA for the CDR3 is TGTGCCACCCGACAGGATAACGAGCAGTTCTTC. Its translation is CATRQDNEQFF.

This clone showed up just a few times. The genes are TRBV7-2 and TRBJ2-2, with D unresolved. The CDR3 loop spans 14 amino acids. V lost 3 bases, J lost 4 bases, and 9 bases lay in between. Germline-derived CDR1 and CDR2 are SGHTA and FQGNSA. The DNA for the CDR3 is TGTGCCAGCAGCTTCGATCGTATCACCGGGGAGCTGTTTTTT. Protein: CASSFDRITGELFF.

This clone was counted at least ten times. The same CDR3 is also encoded by other DNA sequences in this sample. CDR3 loop: CSVIQGRADTQYF. The CDR3 DNA follows: TGCAGTGTTATACAGGGGAGGGCAGATACGCAGTATTTT. The rearrangement joins TRBV20-1 to TRBJ2-3; tentatively, D is TRBD1 or TRBD2 (7 bases each). The CDR3 contains 13 residues. Trimming stripped 7 bases from V and 4 bases from J, with 15 bases between. Germline V gives CDR1 DFQATT, CDR2 SNEGSKA (reference sequence).

This clone was counted at least ten times. The CDR3 reads CASSRGARNSPLHF. The CDR3 DNA is TGTGCCAGCAGTCGGGGGGCGCGTAATTCACCCCTCCACTTT. The chain uses TRBV12-3 or TRBV12-4 and TRBJ1-6, with D tentatively TRBD1 (6 bases). The CDR3 covers 14 residues. Deletions cut 5 bases from V and 6 bases from J, with 11 bases between.

Concerning this clone: A much larger clone lies one base from this, so it may be a read error. Other nucleotide sequences in the sample specify the same CDR3. The chain combines TRBV7-9 with TRBJ2-5; no firm D call. The CDR3 has 14 amino acids. The V gene lost 4 bases and the J gene lost 2 bases, with 11 bases spanning the gap. Germline V gene lookup returns CDR1 SEHNR and CDR2 FQNEAQ (reference sequence). CDR3 sequence reads: CASSSVLPQETQYF. In DNA form, the CDR3 reads TGTGCCAGCAGCTCCGTACTACCTCAAGAGACCCAGTACTTC. Based on the CDR3 plus reference TRBV7-9 and TRBJ2-5, the full variable domain is DTGVSQNPRHKITKRGQNVTFRCDPISEHNRLYWYRQTLGQGPEFLTYFQNEAQLEKSRLLSDRFSAERPKGSFSTLEIQRTEQGDSAMYLCASSSVLPQETQYFGPGTRLLVL.

This clone has a count of ten or more. CDR3 sequence reads: CASSYQQAQETQYF. For the CDR3, the DNA is TGTGCCAGCAGTTACCAACAGGCGCAAGAGACCCAGTACTTC. The chain links TRBV6-2 or TRBV6-3 to TRBJ2-5; D possibly corresponds to TRBD1 (5 bases). V was clipped by 2 bases and J by 2 bases, with 9 bases between them. This CDR3 is 14 amino acids long. Germline V gene lookup returns CDR1 MNHEY and CDR2 SVGEGT.

The V and J genes are TRBV4-2 and TRBJ2-7, with 9 bases matching TRBD1. The CDR3 spans 15 residues. CDR1 LGHNA and CDR2 YNFKEQ come from the germline V gene. Trimming took 1 base from V and 6 from J; bases not matched to a gene: 7. As DNA, the CDR3 is TGTGCCAGCAGCCAAGTAGGGGGACAGGGAGTCGAGCAGTACTTC. This sequence encodes CASSQVGGQGVEQYF.

In the case of this clone: This may be a read error: a much more frequent sequence differs by one nucleotide. Other DNA sequences in this specimen translate into the identical CDR3. The chain employs TRBV2 and TRBJ2-1; D remains ambiguous. Germline V CDR1 and CDR2: SNHLY, FYNNEI. The V end lost 10 bases, the J end lost 9 bases, and 25 bases lay between the germline ends. This CDR3 has 15 residues. CDR3 protein: CAITLERCKFGEQFF. As DNA, the CDR3 is TGTGCCATTACCTTGGAGAGATGTAAATTTGGTGAGCAGTTCTTC.

This clone was observed at least ten times. The chain couples TRBV28 to TRBJ1-4; D is possibly TRBD1 (5 bases). The germline gives CDR1 MDHEN, CDR2 SYDVKM. The CDR3 totals 14 residues. V lost 5 bases and J lost 5, with 12 bases in between. This CDR3 is CASSGEDRNEKLFF. For the CDR3, the DNA is TGTGCCAGCAGTGGAGAAGACAGAAATGAAAAACTGTTTTTT.

On this clone: One end of the junction does not line up with germline, which may come from a read error. The chain combines TRBV29-1 with TRBJ1-3; no firm D call. CDR1 and CDR2 from the germline V gene are SQVTM and ANQGSEA. The CDR3 is made up of 14 amino acids. The chain's CDR3 is CSVDPIRSVNTIYF. In DNA form, the CDR3 reads TGCAGCGTTGATCCTATCCGCTCTGTAAACACCATATATTTT. The whole variable domain, remainder taken from reference TRBV29-1 and TRBJ1-3, is SAVISQKPSRDICQRGTSLTIQCQVDSQVTMMFWYRQQPGQSLTLIATANQGSEATYESGFVIDKFPISRPNLTFSTLTVSNMSPEDSSIYLCSVDPIRSVNTIYFGEGSWLTVV.

This clone appeared many times. Different DNA sequences within this sample yield the same CDR3. The CDR3 nucleotides read TGTGCCAGCAGGTGGACTAGCGGGAGGACGTACAATGAGCAGTTCTTC. It yields the protein CASRWTSGRTYNEQFF. The rearrangement joins TRBV28 to TRBJ2-1, with 14 bases fitting TRBD2. CDR1 is MDHEN, CDR2 SYDVKM, per germline. V was clipped by 6 bases and J by 4 bases; unmatched bases: 5. The CDR3 is 16 residues long.

Note on this clone: This may arise from a read error, as a much more abundant clone is one base away. This chain uses TRBV11-1 with TRBJ2-6; D call uncertain. This CDR3 has 17 residues. Germline assignment: CDR1 SGHAT and CDR2 FQDESV (reference sequence). CDR3 amino acids: CASILASLSSGANVLTF. CDR3 sequence (DNA): TGTGCCAGCATCTTAGCCTCACTGAGCTCTGGGGCCAACGTCCTGACTTTC.

This clone was seen ten or more times. The chain links TRBV12-3 or TRBV12-4 to TRBJ2-6; no firm D call. V was clipped by 6 bases and J by 3 bases, with 9 bases between them. This CDR3 is built from 14 residues. For the CDR3, the DNA is TGTGCCAGCAGCGTGGTTTTTGGGGCCAACGTCCTGACTTTC. It codes for CASSVVFGANVLTF.

This clone was found many times. The chain joins TRBV11-2 to TRBJ2-5; D is ambiguous. The CDR3 has 14 residues. Germline assignment: CDR1 SGHAT and CDR2 FQNNGV. V lost 1 base, J lost 2 bases, and 8 bases lay in between. CDR3 in amino acids: CASSLGPIQETQYF. The CDR3 DNA is TGTGCCAGCAGCTTAGGACCGATTCAAGAGACCCAGTACTTC.

This clone was found many times. This sequence joins TRBV6-1 and TRBJ1-1; D gene unclear. CDR1 and CDR2 (germline): MNHNS, SASEGT. Trimming shortened V by 6 bases and J by 11 bases, and 22 bases separated the two germline ends. This CDR3 has 14 residues. For the CDR3, the DNA is TGTGCCAGCAGCCATAATACCCGGGAAGTCGTCGCTTTCTTT. Protein sequence: CASSHNTREVVAFF.

This clone was found many times. The rearrangement uses TRBV6-6 and TRBJ1-6, with TRBD1 as a possible D gene (5 bases). CDR1 is MNHNY, CDR2 SVGAGI, per germline (reference sequence). The V end lost 0 bases, the J end lost 7 bases, and 16 bases lay between the germline ends. The CDR3 loop spans 17 amino acids. The CDR3 DNA follows: TGTGCCAGCAGTTACTCGGCGCAGGGAGGGGAGAATTCACCCCTCCACTTT. It is translated as CASSYSAQGGENSPLHF.

This clone was seen many times. This chain uses TRBV5-1 with TRBJ2-1, with D unresolved. This CDR3 comprises 16 residues. V was pared by 0 bases and J by 1 base, with 11 bases between. Germline V gene data show CDR1 as SGHRS and CDR2 as YFSETQ. As DNA, the CDR3 is TGCGCCAGCAGCTTGGCCGGCTTTCCTTCCTACAATGAGCAGTTCTTC. It codes for CASSLAGFPSYNEQFF.

This clone was counted many times. A much larger clone sits a single nucleotide away, making a read error possible. The chain uses TRBV6-2 or TRBV6-3 and TRBJ2-7; D ambiguous. V lost 6 bases, J lost 2 bases, and 17 bases lay in between. The CDR3 runs 15 residues. CDR1 MNHEY and CDR2 SVGEGT come from the germline V gene. The CDR3 DNA is TGTGCCAGCAGACCCCCGGGTATGGGGACCTACGAGCAGTACTTC. Translated, it gives CASRPPGMGTYEQYF.

This clone occurred many times. The chain couples TRBV30 to TRBJ2-7; no clear D. The V gene lost 4 bases and the J gene lost 3 bases, with 10 bases spanning the gap. Germline values: CDR1 GTSNPN, CDR2 SVGIG (reference sequence). The CDR3 is 12 residues long. The chain's CDR3 is CAWKSDRYEQYF. CDR3 sequence (DNA): TGTGCCTGGAAATCAGACCGCTACGAGCAGTACTTC.

This clone was seen repeatedly, ten times or more. Other DNA sequences in this sample translate to the same CDR3. The chain links TRBV15 to TRBJ1-1; D is unresolved. Germline lookup yields CDR1 LNHNV and CDR2 YYDKDF (reference sequence). Between the trimmed V and J ends, which lost 0 bases and 7 bases, there was a span of 9 bases. The CDR3 contains 13 residues. CDR3 nucleotide sequence: TGTGCCACCAGCAGAGAAGGTACACGTGAAGCTTTCTTT. Encoded protein: CATSREGTREAFF.